Listed here are 15 T cell receptor beta chains from one sample, sequenced in a study of blood T cell repertoires in COVID-19. Assay used: immunoSEQ multiplex PCR; TCRdb lists only in-frame clones, some missing. The sample contains about 220,000 clones, 65% to 85% of which appear only once. The sequenced sample consisted of peripheral blood. The receptors shown here come from a human donor in a cohort sampled during active COVID-19.

This sequence joins TRBV28 and TRBJ1-2; unclear D gene. Germline assignment: CDR1 MDHEN and CDR2 SYDVKM. The CDR3 extends over 12 amino acids. V was trimmed by 5 bases and J by 8 bases, leaving 12 bases between them. The CDR3 here is CASSASGGGYTF. Written as DNA, the CDR3 is TGTGCCAGCAGTGCCTCAGGTGGAGGCTACACCTTC.

The gene calls are TRBV6-5 and TRBJ2-3; D not certain. Germline V gene sequence: CDR1 MNHEY, CDR2 SVGAGI. V lost 0 bases and J 4 bases, leaving 11 bases between the germline ends. The CDR3 spans 15 residues. For the CDR3, the DNA is TGTGCCAGCAGTTACTCGAGTGAATTGGCAGATACGCAGTATTTT. It encodes CASSYSSELADTQYF.

CDR3 amino acids: CASSLWSSDTQYF. Here the CDR3 DNA reads TGTGCCAGCAGCTTGTGGAGCTCAGATACGCAGTATTTT. The gene calls are TRBV5-8 and TRBJ2-3; no reliable D call. Deletions cut 1 base from V and 4 bases from J, with 7 bases between. Germline V gene data show CDR1 as SGHTS and CDR2 as YDEGEE. There are 13 residues in the CDR3.

The chain employs TRBV19 and TRBJ1-5, with D possibly TRBD1 on 6 matching bases. In germline, CDR1 is LNHDA, CDR2 SQIVND (reference sequence). The V end lost 8 bases, the J end lost 0 bases, and 14 bases lay between the germline ends. The length of the CDR3 is 15 residues. This chain's CDR3 is CASRRGQTSNQPQHF. The DNA for the CDR3 is TGTGCCAGTCGAAGAGGACAGACTAGCAATCAGCCCCAGCATTTT.

The V call is TRBV5-1, the J call TRBJ1-1; no firm D call. Per germline, CDR1 SGHRS and CDR2 YFSETQ. V was trimmed by 2 bases and J by 6 bases, leaving 17 bases between them. This CDR3 comprises 15 residues. CDR3 in amino acids: CASSFSGSRVAEAFF. Written as DNA, the CDR3 is TGCGCCAGCAGCTTTTCGGGATCCCGGGTTGCTGAAGCTTTCTTT.

The V gene is TRBV6-1, the J gene TRBJ1-5; TRBD1 matches 7 bases. CDR1 and CDR2 (germline): MNHNS, SASEGT. With V trimmed by 1 base and J by 4 bases, 10 bases remained unmatched. This CDR3 is 17 amino acids long. CDR3 sequence: CASSEEVFSTGNQPQHF. The DNA of the CDR3 is TGTGCCAGCAGTGAAGAAGTCTTTTCGACAGGGAATCAGCCCCAGCATTTT.

The rearrangement uses TRBV18 and TRBJ2-7; 10 bases are a match to TRBD2. The V segment lost 2 bases and the J segment 4 bases; nucleotides outside the gene matches: 5. This CDR3 comprises 15 residues. CDR1 and CDR2 (germline): KGHSH, LQKENI. CDR3 loop: CASSPTSGKRYEQYF. CDR3 in DNA: TGTGCCAGCTCACCAACTAGCGGGAAGAGGTACGAGCAGTACTTC.

The chain joins TRBV4-3 to TRBJ2-7, with D unclear. CDR1 is LGHNA and CDR2 is YSLEER in the germline V gene. Between the trimmed V and J ends, which lost 1 base and 4 bases, there was a span of 11 bases. CDR3 length: 14 amino acids. The CDR3 DNA reads TGCGCCAGCAGCCAAGGAGGCCAGACTTACGAGCAGTACTTC. Its protein is CASSQGGQTYEQYF.

This clone has just a few counts. The chain is built from TRBV28 and TRBJ2-7; 9 bases map to TRBD1. Trimming cost V 8 bases and J 5 bases; bases outside gene matches: 7. The germline gives CDR1 MDHEN, CDR2 SYDVKM. The CDR3 length is 13 residues. The CDR3 nucleotides read TGTGCCAGCGTCGGGACAGGGACGAACGAGCAGTACTTC. This translates into CASVGTGTNEQYF. The full variable domain, in which reference TRBV28 and TRBJ2-7 provide the parts outside the CDR3, is DVKVTQSSRYLVKRTGEKVFLECVQDMDHENMFWYRQDPGLGLRLIYFSYDVKMKEKGDIPEGYSVSREKKERFSLILESASTNQTSMYLCASVGTGTNEQYFGPGTRLTVT.

This rearrangement joins TRBV7-9 to TRBJ2-7; D may be TRBD1 (5 bases). Looked up from germline, CDR1 is SEHNR and CDR2 is FQNEAQ (reference sequence). The germline V and J ends were trimmed by 5 bases and 3 bases, with 11 bases remaining between them. This CDR3 comprises 13 residues. Written as DNA, the CDR3 is TGTGCCAGCAGCGAAAACCAGGGCTACGAGCAGTACTTC. This gives the protein CASSENQGYEQYF.

The chain combines TRBV6-5 with TRBJ1-5; a possible D gene is TRBD1 (5 bases). The ends were cut back, 0 bases at V and 7 bases at J, with 7 bases in the middle. The V gene's germline CDR1 is MNHEY and CDR2 SVGAGI. The CDR3 has 13 residues. CDR3 coding DNA: TGTGCCAGCAGTTACTCTCGACAGCAGCCCCAGCATTTT. Translating gives CASSYSRQQPQHF.

CDR3 amino acids: CSVEEGGYEQYF. CDR3 DNA sequence: TGCAGCGTTGAGGAGGGAGGCTACGAGCAGTACTTC. The gene calls are TRBV29-1 and TRBJ2-7, with TRBD2 as a possible D gene (6 bases). CDR3 length equals 12 residues. Germline V lookup: CDR1 SQVTM, CDR2 ANQGSEA. Trimming left V 3 bases short and J 3 bases short, with 9 bases between.

The chain uses TRBV19 and TRBJ2-7, with D perhaps matching TRBD1 (6 bases). The CDR3 totals 12 residues. V lost 4 bases and J lost 4, with 8 bases in between. The germline CDR1 and CDR2 sequences are LNHDA and SQIVND (reference sequence). The CDR3: CASSKRGYEQYF. The CDR3 nucleotides are TGTGCCAGTAGTAAGAGGGGGTACGAGCAGTACTTC. The full variable domain, its missing parts supplied by reference TRBV19 and TRBJ2-7, is DGGITQSPKYLFRKEGQNVTLSCEQNLNHDAMYWYRQDPGQGLRLIYYSQIVNDFQKGDIAEGYSVSREKKESFPLTVTSAQKNPTAFYLCASSKRGYEQYFGPGTRLTVT.

The J gene is TRBJ2-3, the V gene TRBV5-5; 11 positions match TRBD2. CDR3 length: 14 amino acids. V shed 1 base and J 6 bases; nucleotides not matched to a gene: 1. Germline CDR1 reads SGHKS; CDR2 reads YYEKEE (reference sequence). In nucleotides, the CDR3 is TGTGCCAGCAGCTTGACTAGCGGGGGCGATACGCAGTATTTT. Translated, it gives CASSLTSGGDTQYF.

The J gene is TRBJ1-1, the V gene TRBV5-1; D ambiguous. CDR1 is SGHRS, CDR2 YFSETQ, per germline. This CDR3 contains 17 residues. V shed 4 bases and J shed 0 bases, with 19 bases lying between them. In DNA form, the CDR3 reads TGCGCCAGCAGCCCCCCTCGGGTAGGCCCGTTGAACACTGAAGCTTTCTTT. Protein product: CASSPPRVGPLNTEAFF.